The 20 T cell receptor beta chains in this list originate from one sample, sequenced in a study of T cells in Graves' hyperthyroidism and ophthalmopathy. RNA transcripts were the template for amplifying TCR beta CDR3 regions. Primed by the HTBI set, a first-round RT-PCR was run on the TCR CDR3. TCRdb reprocessed the multiplex PCR reads with MiXCR, giving one entry per CDR3 protein. The sample lists around 500,000 distinct CDR3 sequences, roughly 15% seen once, with approximately 32% in the top ten. The sequenced material came from blood. All receptors come from a woman in her 30s with Graves' ophthalmopathy.

The table lists this clonotype with a few counts. The V and J genes are TRBV9 and TRBJ2-1, with 16 bases identical to TRBD2. The V segment lost 4 bases and the J segment 0 bases; nucleotides outside the gene matches: 4. The CDR3 loop spans 18 amino acids. CDR1 is SGDLS and CDR2 is YYNGEE in the germline V gene. The CDR3 bases are TGTGCCAGCAGCCTTGGGACTAGCGGGAGGGCCTCCTACAATGAGCAGTTCTTC. It specifies CASSLGTSGRASYNEQFF. Combining the CDR3 with reference TRBV9 and TRBJ2-1 gives the whole variable domain DSGVTQTPKHLITATGQRVTLRCSPRSGDLSVYWYQQSLDQGLQFLIQYYNGEERAKGNILERFSAQQFPDLHSELNLSSLELGDSALYFCASSLGTSGRASYNEQFFGPGTRLTVL.

This clonotype was observed at least ten times. CDR3 DNA sequence: TGTGCCAGCAGCTTAGGTCCCCGGACGACCGACAATGAGCAGTTCTTC. It yields the protein CASSLGPRTTDNEQFF. The genes are TRBV7-3 and TRBJ2-1; no clear D gene. The length of the CDR3 is 16 residues. Per germline, CDR1 SGHTA and CDR2 FQGTGA. Trimming stripped 2 bases from V and 5 bases from J, with 16 bases between.

The sample holds many counts of this clonotype. The chain carries TRBV20-1 and TRBJ2-7; a weak D match, TRBD2 (6 bases). The CDR3 is 14 residues long. Germline assignment: CDR1 DFQATT and CDR2 SNEGSKA (reference sequence). Trimming removed 1 base from V and 4 bases from J, with 14 bases in between. CDR3 in amino acids: CSARGGGSGYEQYF. The CDR3 DNA sequence: TGCAGTGCTAGAGGAGGAGGGAGCGGATACGAGCAGTACTTC.

This clonotype was detected a few times. V is TRBV7-3 and J is TRBJ1-1; TRBD1 might be the D (5 bases). Germline V gene data show CDR1 as SGHTA and CDR2 as FQGTGA. This CDR3 has 15 amino acids. Trimming cost V 5 bases and J 4 bases, with 17 bases left between them. The CDR3 reads CASSLTGTPVTEAFF. The CDR3 DNA sequence: TGTGCCAGCAGCCTTACCGGGACCCCAGTCACTGAAGCTTTCTTT.

This clonotype was observed a handful of times. J is TRBJ2-2 and V is TRBV4-1; 7 bases are shared with TRBD2. The J segment lost 2 bases and the V segment lost 0 bases, leaving 3 bases of the junction unmatched. The CDR3 is 16 residues long. Germline CDR1 is MGHRA and CDR2 is YSYEKL. CDR3 sequence: CASSQEGTINTGELFF. The CDR3 nucleotides are TGCGCCAGCAGCCAAGAGGGGACTATTAACACCGGGGAGCTGTTTTTT.

The V gene is TRBV30, the J gene TRBJ1-5; 10 nucleotides align to TRBD1. Trimming cost V 0 bases and J 2 bases; bases outside gene matches: 7. Germline V gene sequence: CDR1 GTSNPN, CDR2 SVGIG (reference sequence). The CDR3 runs to 17 residues. Here the CDR3 reads CAWSVLRTGGGNQPQHF. CDR3 sequence (DNA): TGTGCCTGGAGTGTACTAAGGACAGGGGGGGGCAATCAGCCCCAGCATTTT.

This clonotype showed up many times. The chain carries TRBV30 and TRBJ1-5; unclear D gene. Trimming removed 6 bases from V and 1 base from J, with 10 bases in between. The CDR3 runs to 13 residues. Germline lookup yields CDR1 GTSNPN and CDR2 SVGIG (reference sequence). The DNA of the CDR3 is TGTGCCTGTTCTTGGGGAAGCAATCAGCCCCAGCATTTT. Its translation: CACSWGSNQPQHF.

This clonotype was counted between two and nine times. J is TRBJ2-7 and V is TRBV20-1; D is undetermined. The CDR3 is made up of 14 amino acids. Germline V gene data show CDR1 as DFQATT and CDR2 as SNEGSKA (reference sequence). The germline V and J ends were trimmed by 3 bases and 5 bases, with 17 bases remaining between them. DNA of the CDR3: TGCAGTGCTAGTAAACGGACGGGCTACCACGAGCAGTACTTC. It codes for CSASKRTGYHEQYF.

This clonotype has at least ten counts. This chain joins TRBV4-3 and TRBJ1-4; D is possibly TRBD1 (5 bases). The CDR3 covers 15 residues. Germline loops: CDR1 LGHNA, CDR2 YSLEER. Trimming left V 2 bases short and J 4 bases short, with 11 bases between. The CDR3 region has the DNA TGCGCCAGCAGCCAAATCCCCGGGGGTAATGAAAAACTGTTTTTT. Amino acid sequence: CASSQIPGGNEKLFF.

This clonotype was observed at least ten times. The V gene is TRBV29-1, the J gene TRBJ2-3, with TRBD2 matching 10 bases. The CDR3 has 14 amino acids. The germline CDR1 and CDR2 sequences are SQVTM and ANQGSEA. V was pared by 7 bases and J by 2 bases, with 6 bases of the junction left unmatched. CDR3 coding DNA: TGCAGCGCAGCACTAGCGGGACTCACAGATACGCAGTATTTT. Translated: CSAALAGLTDTQYF.

V is TRBV20-1 and J is TRBJ2-3; D is undetermined. CDR1 and CDR2 from the germline V gene are DFQATT and SNEGSKA (reference sequence). Trimming shortened V by 0 bases and J by 5 bases, and 18 bases separated the two germline ends. The CDR3 has 16 residues. The CDR3, as DNA: TGCAGTGCTAGAGATTACCGGAATATTCAAGGAGATACGCAGTATTTT. Its protein is CSARDYRNIQGDTQYF.

This clonotype has ten or more counts. The V and J genes are TRBV5-1 and TRBJ2-3; 8 nucleotides align to TRBD1. This CDR3 has 19 amino acids. Germline CDR1 SGHRS, CDR2 YFSETQ. The V gene end was trimmed by 3 bases and the J gene end by 0 bases; junction bases not matched to a gene: 15. The CDR3 reads CASSWGGTGGRESTDTQYF. DNA for the CDR3: TGCGCCAGCAGCTGGGGCGGGACAGGAGGACGTGAGAGCACAGATACGCAGTATTTT.

This clonotype appeared many times. This chain joins TRBV7-7 and TRBJ2-1; D unresolved. Germline V gene sequence: CDR1 SSHAT, CDR2 FNYEAQ (reference sequence). CDR3 length: 15 amino acids. V lost 5 bases and J lost 9, with 20 bases in between. CDR3 sequence reads: CASSRSPDAMAEQFF. CDR3 sequence (DNA): TGTGCCAGCAGCCGAAGCCCGGATGCCATGGCTGAGCAGTTCTTC.

CDR3 protein: CASSLVRPAGGPEFF. The CDR3 nucleotides read TGTGCCAGCAGCTTGGTCAGGCCAGCGGGAGGCCCAGAGTTCTTC. V gene TRBV5-6 combines with J gene TRBJ2-1; TRBD2 matches 9 bases. CDR1 and CDR2 from the germline V gene are SGHDT and YYEEEE. The length of the CDR3 is 15 residues. With 0 bases clipped from V and 14 bases from J, the junction kept 12 bases outside the gene matches.

V gene TRBV19 combines with J gene TRBJ1-5, with 9 bases fitting TRBD1. The CDR3 sequence is 15 residues long. The V gene end was trimmed by 5 bases and the J gene end by 4 bases; junction bases not matched to a gene: 6. Germline lookup yields CDR1 LNHDA and CDR2 SQIVND (reference sequence). The CDR3 coding sequence is TGTGCCAGTAGTCTGGTGGGACAGGGAAATCAGCCCCAGCATTTT. Amino acid sequence: CASSLVGQGNQPQHF.

The J gene is TRBJ1-1, the V gene TRBV9, with D perhaps matching TRBD1 (5 bases). The germline CDR1 and CDR2 sequences are SGDLS and YYNGEE. The V end was cut by 0 bases, the J end by 5 bases, with 17 bases between. The CDR3 contains 16 residues. The CDR3 bases are TGTGCCAGCAGCGTAGTGGGGGAACTCCTTGGAACTGAAGCTTTCTTT. Encoded protein: CASSVVGELLGTEAFF.

The rearrangement uses TRBV20-1 and TRBJ2-7; D not resolved. This CDR3 has 13 residues. Trimming cost V 6 bases and J 5 bases, with 17 bases left between them. Germline-derived CDR1 and CDR2 are DFQATT and SNEGSKA (reference sequence). CDR3 nucleotide sequence: TGCAGTGCCCCCAAGGTCGGTCCTAACGAGCAGTACTTC. Residues: CSAPKVGPNEQYF.

V is TRBV5-5 and J is TRBJ2-2; 12 bases are shared with TRBD1. Germline CDR1 reads SGHKS; CDR2 reads YYEKEE (reference sequence). V shed 3 bases and J 6 bases; nucleotides not matched to a gene: 9. This CDR3 is 17 amino acids long. The CDR3 sequence is CASSWGQGAFNSGELFF. In nucleotides, the CDR3 is TGTGCCAGCAGCTGGGGACAGGGGGCGTTTAACTCCGGGGAGCTGTTTTTT. Based on the CDR3 plus reference TRBV5-5 and TRBJ2-2, the full variable domain is DAGVTQSPTHLIKTRGQQVTLRCSPISGHKSVSWYQQVLGQGPQFIFQYYEKEERGRGNFPDRFSARQFPNYSSELNVNALLLGDSALYLCASSWGQGAFNSGELFFGEGSRLTVL.

This clonotype was counted at least ten times. The CDR3 DNA follows: TGTGCCAGCAGTGCGGGACTAGCGGCCTCCTACAATGAGCAGTTCTTC. Protein sequence: CASSAGLAASYNEQFF. The rearrangement links TRBV2 to TRBJ2-1; TRBD2 matches at 11 bases. The germline gives CDR1 SNHLY, CDR2 FYNNEI. CDR3 size: 16 residues. J lost 0 bases, V lost 4 bases, and 2 bases had no gene match.

With regard to this clonotype: This may come from a read error, since a much larger clone is one base off. This sequence joins TRBV20-1 and TRBJ1-1; tentative D call: TRBD1 (5 bases). This CDR3 spans 13 amino acids. Per the germline V gene, CDR1 is DFQATT and CDR2 is SNEGSKA (reference sequence). As DNA, the CDR3 is TGCAGTGCTAGTGGACACAAGAACGCTGAAGCTTTCTTT. Protein sequence: CSASGHKNAEAFF.